In its sample, the clone carrying this T cell receptor (beta chain) ranks as large. This specimen comes from a study of T-cell memory formation after mild COVID-19. The CDR3 consists of 16 residues. The germline gives CDR1 MNHEY, CDR2 SVGEGT. After removal of 0 bases from V and 2 bases from J, the junction contained 5 bases not matched to a gene. TCRdb analysed the 5' RACE reads with MiXCR anew, one entry per CDR3 protein. The sample lists about 320,000 distinct CDR3 sequences, roughly an eighth occurring once. This chain links TRBV6-2 or TRBV6-3 with TRBJ2-3; TRBD1 agrees at 7 bases. Material for sequencing was PBMCs or a T cell subset sorted from them (not recorded which). This receptor was taken from a man aged 18-30 years who had mild COVID-19 (a few samples of this study predate the infection). Cell type and time point are not known. The DNA for the CDR3 is TGTGCCAGCAGTTACTCGATGGACAGGCACACAGATACGCAGTATTTT. Translated: CASSYSMDRHTDTQYF.